These T cell receptor beta chains were read from a single sample in a study of T-cell memory formation after mild COVID-19. TCRdb processed the 5' RACE reads anew with MiXCR; each CDR3 protein has one entry. Of 540,000 or so distinct CDR3 sequences listed, 20% were seen once; the top ten hold around an eighth. Specimen: PBMCs or a T cell subset sorted from them (not recorded which). All receptors derive from an adult woman who had mild COVID-19 (a few samples of this study predate the infection). Cell type and time point are not known. CDR3s include the opening cysteine and the closing phenylalanine or tryptophan. D genes are given only for firm matches. Only part of the rows carry a size: once, few, many, or a class if the clone is expanded.

v_call: TRBV7-9; clone_size: few; j_call: TRBJ2-7; d_call: NA; cdr3_aa: CASSLTGPRYEQYF; cdr3_nt: TGTGCCAGCAGCTTAACTGGGCCGAGGTACGAGCAGTACTTC
v_call: TRBV13; clone_size: few; j_call: TRBJ2-7; d_call: NA; cdr3_aa: CASSQSHSYEQYF; cdr3_nt: TGTGCCAGCAGCCAGAGCCACAGCTACGAGCAGTACTTC
v_call: TRBV24-1; clone_size: NA; j_call: TRBJ2-5; d_call: NA; cdr3_aa: CATGSYEVETQYF; cdr3_nt: TGTGCCACCGGCTCGTACGAGGTGGAGACCCAGTACTTC
v_call: TRBV5-1; clone_size: many; j_call: TRBJ2-2; d_call: NA; cdr3_aa: CASSLGHPIAGELFF; cdr3_nt: TGCGCCAGCAGCTTAGGACACCCTATAGCCGGGGAGCTGTTTTTT
v_call: TRBV10-2; clone_size: NA; j_call: TRBJ2-3; d_call: NA; cdr3_aa: CASSESGVLGITDTQYF; cdr3_nt: TGCGCCAGCAGTGAGTCGGGCGTCTTGGGGATCACAGATACGCAGTATTTT
v_call: TRBV12-3/TRBV12-4; clone_size: few; j_call: TRBJ2-4; d_call: TRBD1; cdr3_aa: CASRPDRGIDIQYF; cdr3_nt: TGTGCCAGCAGGCCCGACAGGGGCATTGACATTCAGTACTTC
v_call: TRBV7-3; clone_size: few; j_call: TRBJ2-3; d_call: NA; cdr3_aa: CASSFAGRQDTQYF; cdr3_nt: TGTGCCAGCAGCTTTGCGGGTCGACAGGATACGCAGTATTTT
v_call: TRBV24-1; clone_size: NA; j_call: TRBJ2-1; d_call: TRBD2; cdr3_aa: CATSDFSGINEQFF; cdr3_nt: TGTGCCACCAGTGATTTCAGCGGGATTAATGAGCAGTTCTTC
v_call: TRBV7-2; clone_size: few; j_call: TRBJ2-3; d_call: TRBD2; cdr3_aa: CASSLVPAGGPTDTQYF; cdr3_nt: TGTGCCAGCAGCTTAGTCCCCGCGGGGGGCCCCACAGATACGCAGTATTTT
v_call: TRBV12-3/TRBV12-4; clone_size: NA; j_call: TRBJ1-2; d_call: NA; cdr3_aa: CASSFSVQALYGYTF; cdr3_nt: TGTGCCAGCAGTTTCTCTGTCCAGGCCTTATATGGCTACACCTTC
v_call: TRBV7-8; clone_size: few; j_call: TRBJ2-2; d_call: NA; cdr3_aa: CASSLGLLAGRPKKTNTGELFF; cdr3_nt: TGTGCCAGCAGCTTAGGATTACTGGCGGGGCGGCCAAAAAAGACAAACACCGGGGAGCTGTTTTTT
v_call: TRBV7-6; clone_size: NA; j_call: TRBJ1-2; d_call: NA; cdr3_aa: CASSPLLEGVPNYGYTF; cdr3_nt: TGTGCCAGCAGCCCGCTTCTCGAGGGGGTCCCTAACTATGGCTACACCTTC
v_call: TRBV19; clone_size: NA; j_call: TRBJ2-1; d_call: NA; cdr3_aa: CASTPRAEGRDEQFF; cdr3_nt: TGTGCCAGTACTCCACGAGCGGAGGGAAGGGATGAGCAGTTCTTC
v_call: TRBV15; clone_size: NA; j_call: TRBJ2-1; d_call: NA; cdr3_aa: CATSRVYHGGKVYNEQFF; cdr3_nt: TGTGCCACCAGCAGAGTCTATCATGGGGGGAAGGTCTACAATGAGCAGTTCTTC
v_call: TRBV7-9; clone_size: many; j_call: TRBJ2-6; d_call: NA; cdr3_aa: CASSVSGANVLTF; cdr3_nt: TGTGCCAGCAGCGTCTCTGGGGCCAACGTCCTGACTTTC
v_call: TRBV7-8; clone_size: NA; j_call: TRBJ2-7; d_call: NA; cdr3_aa: CASTLSGGYDEQYF; cdr3_nt: TGTGCCAGCACCCTATCCGGGGGATACGACGAGCAGTACTTC
v_call: TRBV4-1; clone_size: few; j_call: TRBJ1-1; d_call: TRBD1; cdr3_aa: CASSNTGEAAEAFF; cdr3_nt: TGCGCCAGCAGCAATACAGGGGAGGCGGCTGAAGCTTTCTTT
v_call: TRBV7-7; clone_size: many; j_call: TRBJ2-3; d_call: NA; cdr3_aa: CASSLMGSTDTQYF; cdr3_nt: TGTGCTAGCAGCTTAATGGGGTCAACAGATACGCAGTATTTT
v_call: TRBV5-1; clone_size: few; j_call: TRBJ1-3; d_call: NA; cdr3_aa: CASSFYSETLSGNTIYF; cdr3_nt: TGCGCCAGCAGCTTCTACAGCGAGACCCTCTCTGGAAACACCATATATTTT
v_call: TRBV12-3/TRBV12-4; clone_size: NA; j_call: TRBJ2-5; d_call: TRBD2; cdr3_aa: CASSPGLAGSETQYF; cdr3_nt: TGTGCCAGCAGCCCAGGACTAGCGGGTTCAGAGACCCAGTACTTC
v_call: TRBV25-1; clone_size: few; j_call: TRBJ1-5; d_call: NA; cdr3_aa: CASSESGLPSGSNQPQHF; cdr3_nt: TGTGCCAGCAGTGAGAGCGGGCTACCCAGTGGTAGCAATCAGCCCCAGCATTTT
v_call: TRBV29-1; clone_size: NA; j_call: TRBJ2-7; d_call: NA; cdr3_aa: CSVEDGTYEQYF; cdr3_nt: TGCAGCGTTGAAGATGGTACGTACGAGCAGTACTTC
v_call: TRBV11-1; clone_size: NA; j_call: TRBJ2-6; d_call: NA; cdr3_aa: CASSLGAGAGANVLTF; cdr3_nt: TGTGCCAGCAGCTTAGGGGCAGGAGCTGGGGCCAACGTCCTGACTTTC
v_call: TRBV15; clone_size: few; j_call: TRBJ2-7; d_call: NA; cdr3_aa: CATSREGTRNEQYF; cdr3_nt: TGTGCCACCAGCAGAGAGGGCACACGAAACGAGCAGTACTTC
v_call: TRBV20-1; clone_size: NA; j_call: TRBJ2-1; d_call: NA; cdr3_aa: CSARTQTLPFF; cdr3_nt: TGCAGTGCTAGGACGCAGACCCTTCCGTTCTTC
v_call: TRBV7-2; clone_size: NA; j_call: TRBJ2-5; d_call: TRBD2; cdr3_aa: CASSLARGRDQETQYF; cdr3_nt: TGTGCCAGCAGCTTAGCTCGCGGGAGGGACCAAGAGACCCAGTACTTC
v_call: TRBV12-3/TRBV12-4; clone_size: NA; j_call: TRBJ1-5; d_call: NA; cdr3_aa: CASSRRDSNQPQHF; cdr3_nt: TGTGCCAGCAGTCGCCGGGACAGCAATCAGCCCCAGCATTTT
v_call: TRBV7-9; clone_size: few; j_call: TRBJ2-3; d_call: TRBD2; cdr3_aa: CASTSGTSTDTQYF; cdr3_nt: TGTGCCAGCACCAGCGGGACTAGCACAGATACGCAGTATTTT
v_call: TRBV27; clone_size: NA; j_call: TRBJ2-1; d_call: TRBD2; cdr3_aa: CASSSGTTPHNEQFF; cdr3_nt: TGTGCCAGCAGCAGCGGGACCACCCCCCACAATGAGCAGTTCTTC
v_call: TRBV6-5; clone_size: NA; j_call: TRBJ1-1; d_call: NA; cdr3_aa: CASSYTGPTEAFF; cdr3_nt: TGTGCCAGCAGTTATACAGGGCCCACTGAAGCTTTCTTT
v_call: TRBV19; clone_size: few; j_call: TRBJ1-1; d_call: NA; cdr3_aa: CASSIGQEDTEAFF; cdr3_nt: TGTGCCAGTAGTATAGGGCAGGAGGACACTGAAGCTTTCTTT
v_call: TRBV7-9; clone_size: NA; j_call: TRBJ2-7; d_call: NA; cdr3_aa: CASSLIPESYEQYF; cdr3_nt: TGTGCCAGCAGCTTAATTCCAGAGTCCTACGAGCAGTACTTC
v_call: TRBV12-3/TRBV12-4; clone_size: NA; j_call: TRBJ1-2; d_call: NA; cdr3_aa: CASSHGRGYTF; cdr3_nt: TGTGCCAGCAGTCACGGCCGGGGCTACACCTTC
v_call: TRBV20-1; clone_size: NA; j_call: TRBJ2-5; d_call: NA; cdr3_aa: CSARMGETQYF; cdr3_nt: TGCAGTGCTAGGATGGGCGAGACCCAGTACTTC
v_call: TRBV12-3/TRBV12-4; clone_size: few; j_call: TRBJ2-3; d_call: TRBD2; cdr3_aa: CASSPGTSGIPDTQYF; cdr3_nt: TGTGCCAGCAGTCCGGGGACTAGCGGGATACCAGATACGCAGTATTTT
v_call: TRBV24-1; clone_size: few; j_call: TRBJ2-2; d_call: NA; cdr3_aa: CATGQAGYTGELFF; cdr3_nt: TGTGCCACGGGGCAAGCAGGGTACACCGGGGAGCTGTTTTTT
v_call: TRBV6-1; clone_size: few; j_call: TRBJ1-1; d_call: NA; cdr3_aa: CASLGISISEAFF; cdr3_nt: TGTGCCAGCTTAGGGATTTCTATTTCTGAAGCTTTCTTT
v_call: TRBV4-3; clone_size: NA; j_call: TRBJ2-7; d_call: TRBD2; cdr3_aa: CASSQALAGGDSYEQYF; cdr3_nt: TGCGCCAGCAGCCAAGCTCTAGCGGGAGGTGACTCCTACGAGCAGTACTTC
v_call: TRBV7-9; clone_size: NA; j_call: TRBJ2-7; d_call: TRBD2; cdr3_aa: CASSPGPSGTYEQYF; cdr3_nt: TGTGCCAGCAGCCCTGGGCCTAGCGGTACCTACGAGCAGTACTTC
v_call: TRBV5-1; clone_size: NA; j_call: TRBJ2-3; d_call: TRBD2; cdr3_aa: CASSPSTSDTDTQYF; cdr3_nt: TGCGCCAGCAGCCCCTCGACTAGCGACACAGATACGCAGTATTTT
v_call: TRBV6-5; clone_size: NA; j_call: TRBJ2-7; d_call: TRBD1; cdr3_aa: CASSYGLRDRGQHAYEQYF; cdr3_nt: TGTGCCAGCAGTTACGGGCTCCGGGACAGGGGGCAACACGCCTACGAGCAGTACTTC
v_call: TRBV5-1; clone_size: NA; j_call: TRBJ2-5; d_call: NA; cdr3_aa: CASSLEGYETQYF; cdr3_nt: TGCGCCAGCAGCTTGGAGGGGTACGAGACCCAGTACTTC
v_call: TRBV12-3/TRBV12-4; clone_size: few; j_call: TRBJ2-5; d_call: TRBD1; cdr3_aa: CASSSPGQGAETQYF; cdr3_nt: TGTGCCAGCAGTTCGCCGGGACAGGGGGCTGAGACCCAGTACTTC
v_call: TRBV18; clone_size: NA; j_call: TRBJ2-7; d_call: TRBD2; cdr3_aa: CASSLAGGFDEQYF; cdr3_nt: TGTGCCAGCTCGCTAGCGGGGGGATTCGACGAGCAGTACTTC
v_call: TRBV18; clone_size: many; j_call: TRBJ2-4; d_call: TRBD1; cdr3_aa: CASSPPTGYIQYF; cdr3_nt: TGTGCCAGCTCACCACCGACAGGGTACATTCAGTACTTC
v_call: TRBV5-1; clone_size: few; j_call: TRBJ2-1; d_call: NA; cdr3_aa: CASRVGERYNEQFF; cdr3_nt: TGCGCCAGCAGAGTGGGGGAGCGGTACAATGAGCAGTTCTTC
v_call: TRBV6-5; clone_size: few; j_call: TRBJ2-1; d_call: TRBD1; cdr3_aa: CASSPGTGIYNEQFF; cdr3_nt: TGTGCCAGCAGCCCCGGGACAGGGATCTACAATGAGCAGTTCTTC
v_call: TRBV5-1; clone_size: NA; j_call: TRBJ1-2; d_call: NA; cdr3_aa: CASSVGLLGYGYTF; cdr3_nt: TGCGCCAGCAGCGTGGGCCTGCTGGGCTATGGCTACACCTTC